Below, one T cell receptor beta chain is given with its context. Its antigen has not been determined. Sequencer: NextSeq 550. The Human TCR Profiling Kit (MiLaboratory) was used to prepare UMI-labeled 5' RACE TRB cDNA libraries. cDNA synthesis used the entire amount of extracted RNA, and PCR amplification then used the entire amount of cDNA produced. Libraries were prepared in parallel with an identical number of PCR cycles. As for the original processing: With a requirement of at least two reads per UMI, MIGEC and MiXCR extracted about 50,000 +/- 10,000 unique UMI-labeled TRB cDNA molecules per library. On average, approximately 40,000 +/- 10,000 functional in-frame TRB CDR3 nucleotide clonotypes lacking stop codons were found per library. After each sample was downsampled to 5000 UMI-labeled TRB molecules, VDJtools was used to calculate diversity metrics such as normalized Shannon-Wiener and Chao1. Clonotype-size-weighted physicochemical properties of the central five CDR3 residues (interaction energy, strength, volume and Kidera factor 4) were computed in VDJtools. The reads underwent TCRdb reprocessing, giving one record for each CDR3 protein sequence and no DNA. The V and J calls and clone size come from TCRdb's table, not from the authors' own analysis. The sample table holds roughly 7,500 distinct CDR3 sequences. The top ten clonotypes cover 1.5% of the sample.

The CDR3 starts with the cysteine, ends with the phenylalanine, and has 13 residues. No DNA is recorded. CDR1 KGHSH and CDR2 LQKENI are derived from the germline V gene. The sample comes from a study of CXCR3-negative and CXCR3-positive naive CD8 T cells (dated by TCRdb to between 2018 and 2020). Describing the broader study: About 150 million TRB reads were obtained in total, roughly 1.5 +/- 0.3 million reads per library. The diversity and physicochemical repertoire analyses included eleven to twelve donors pooled from two independent experiments. For the TRBV-TRBJ cluster analysis, the naive subsets came from 5 donors, while the memory cells came from 3 donors.

For each CD8+ T cell subset, flow sorting was done in triplicate, and a few hundred thousand cells per subset went directly into RLT lysis buffer. Naive CD8+ T cells were defined stringently as CD45RO-CCR7+CD27+CD95- to exclude memory contaminants. Using standard density gradient centrifugation, peripheral blood mononuclear cells were isolated from buffy coats. Naive CXCR3-negative and CXCR3-positive CD8+ T cells were flow-sorted using a FACSAria III. Total RNA was extracted from sorted cells with an RNeasy Mini Kit. What the study reported, not specific to this receptor: Within the same donor, TRBV-TRBJ usage looked similar between naive CXCR3-negative and CXCR3-positive cells, but memory cells had distinct patterns. Compared with CXCR3-negative naive cells, CXCR3-positive naive cells had TRB CDR3s with higher hydrophobicity (lower Kidera factor 4), lower energy, and higher strength and volume indices. Because surface CD5, which has been linked to self-reactivity in mice, was comparable between naive subsets, TCR interaction strength was also inferred from TRB CDR3 physicochemical properties. Comparably high repertoire diversity was found in both naive subsets, whereas much lower repertoire diversity was found in memory CD8+ T cells. CXCR3 expression partially decreased after cryopreservation, so most assays used freshly isolated PBMCs.

The V and J segments used are TRBV18 and TRBJ2-7. Sequencing input: naive CXCR3+ CD8+ T cells from blood. Sample cell subset or site, as interpreted from the label and publication: CD45RO-CCR7+CD27+CD95- naive CD8+ T cells expressing CXCR3 (TNR3+). This TCR was recovered from a human donor in good health. Some clones in this sample may be carry-over from other donors' samples. This receptor has the CDR3 CASSPVGVYEQYF.